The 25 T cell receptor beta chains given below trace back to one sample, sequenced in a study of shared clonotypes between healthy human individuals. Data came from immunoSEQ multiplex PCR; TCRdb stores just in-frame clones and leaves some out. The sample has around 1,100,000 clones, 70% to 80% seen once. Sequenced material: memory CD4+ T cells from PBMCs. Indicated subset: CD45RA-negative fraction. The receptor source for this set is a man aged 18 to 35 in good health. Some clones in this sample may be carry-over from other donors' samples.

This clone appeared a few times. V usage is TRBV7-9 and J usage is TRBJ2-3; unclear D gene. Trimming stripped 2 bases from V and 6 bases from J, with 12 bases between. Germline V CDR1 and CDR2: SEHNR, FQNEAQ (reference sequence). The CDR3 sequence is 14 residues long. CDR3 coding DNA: TGTGCCAGCAGCTTATATCCGGGCAGCGATACGCAGTATTTT. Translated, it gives CASSLYPGSDTQYF.

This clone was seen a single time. The DNA of the CDR3 is TGTGCCAGCAGCCAAGTGGTAGCGGGAAACACCATATATTTT. Encoded protein: CASSQVVAGNTIYF. The genes are TRBV14 and TRBJ1-3; the D is unclear. The germline V and J ends were trimmed by 1 base and 4 bases, with 8 bases remaining between them. The germline V gene has CDR1 SGHDN and CDR2 FVKESK. This CDR3 contains 14 residues.

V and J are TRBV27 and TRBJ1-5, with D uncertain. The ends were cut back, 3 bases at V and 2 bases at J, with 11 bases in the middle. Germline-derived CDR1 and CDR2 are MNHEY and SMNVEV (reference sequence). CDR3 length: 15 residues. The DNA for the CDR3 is TGTGCCAGCAGTTTTCTGGGGATTGGCAATCAGCCCCAGCATTTT. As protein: CASSFLGIGNQPQHF.

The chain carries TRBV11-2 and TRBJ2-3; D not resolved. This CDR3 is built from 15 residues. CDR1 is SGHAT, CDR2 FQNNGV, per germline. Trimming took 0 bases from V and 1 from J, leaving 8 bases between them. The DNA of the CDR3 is TGTGCCAGCAGCTTAGAGGACGGTCGCACAGATACGCAGTATTTT. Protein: CASSLEDGRTDTQYF.

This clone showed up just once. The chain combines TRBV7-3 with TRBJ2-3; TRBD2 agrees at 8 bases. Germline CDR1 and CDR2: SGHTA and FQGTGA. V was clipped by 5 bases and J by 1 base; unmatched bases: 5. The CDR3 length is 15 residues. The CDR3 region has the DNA TGTGCCAGCAGCCCTCTAGCGGGTGGCACAGATACGCAGTATTTT. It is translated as CASSPLAGGTDTQYF.

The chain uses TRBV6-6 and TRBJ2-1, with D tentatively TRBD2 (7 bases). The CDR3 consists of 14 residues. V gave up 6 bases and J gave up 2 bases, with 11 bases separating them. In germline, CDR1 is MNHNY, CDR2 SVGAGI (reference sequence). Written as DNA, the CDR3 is TGTGCCAGCAGCCAAGGGGGGGCCTACAATGAGCAGTTCTTC. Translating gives CASSQGGAYNEQFF.

In DNA form, the CDR3 reads TGTGCCAGCAGTGAACTAGCGGGAGCCTCCTACAATGAGCAGTTCTTC. Residues: CASSELAGASYNEQFF. The chain combines TRBV28 with TRBJ2-1; TRBD2 agrees at 11 bases. CDR1 MDHEN and CDR2 SYDVKM come from the germline V gene. This CDR3 has 16 residues. Unmatched junction bases numbered 3, after V lost 5 bases and J lost 0 bases.

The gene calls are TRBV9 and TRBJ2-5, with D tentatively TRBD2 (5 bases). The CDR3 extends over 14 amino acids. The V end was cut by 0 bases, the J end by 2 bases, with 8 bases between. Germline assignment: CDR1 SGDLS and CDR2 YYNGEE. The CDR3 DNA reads TGTGCCAGCAGCGTAGGTCAGCGGCAAGAGACCCAGTACTTC. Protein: CASSVGQRQETQYF.

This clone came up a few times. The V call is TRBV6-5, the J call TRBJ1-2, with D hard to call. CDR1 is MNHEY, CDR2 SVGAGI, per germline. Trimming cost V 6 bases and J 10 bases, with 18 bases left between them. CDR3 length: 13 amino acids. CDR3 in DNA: TGTGCCAGCAGCCCGGGCCACCAACGAGTCTACACCTTC. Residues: CASSPGHQRVYTF.

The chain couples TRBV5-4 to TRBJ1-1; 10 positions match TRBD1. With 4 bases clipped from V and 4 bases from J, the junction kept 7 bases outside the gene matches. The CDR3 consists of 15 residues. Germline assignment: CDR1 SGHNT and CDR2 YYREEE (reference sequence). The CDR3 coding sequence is TGTGCCAGCAGCACTCGGACAGGGGGGCCCACTGAAGCTTTCTTT. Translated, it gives CASSTRTGGPTEAFF. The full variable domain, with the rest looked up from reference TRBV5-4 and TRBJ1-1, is ETGVTQSPTHLIKTRGQQVTLRCSSQSGHNTVSWYQQALGQGPQFIFQYYREEENGRGNFPPRFSGLQFPNYSSELNVNALELDDSALYLCASSTRTGGPTEAFFGQGTRLTVV.

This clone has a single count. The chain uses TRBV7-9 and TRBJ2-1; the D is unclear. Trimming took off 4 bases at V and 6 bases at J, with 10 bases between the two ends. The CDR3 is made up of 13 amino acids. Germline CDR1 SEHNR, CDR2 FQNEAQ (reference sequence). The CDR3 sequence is CASSSPRLNEQFF. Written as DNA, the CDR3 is TGTGCCAGCAGCTCGCCCCGTCTCAATGAGCAGTTCTTC.

CDR3 sequence (DNA): TGTGCCAGCAGTAATGGACTAGGGGCTGAGCAGTTCTTC. Encoded protein: CASSNGLGAEQFF. The chain carries TRBV25-1 and TRBJ2-1; 7 bases fit TRBD2. V dropped 5 bases and J dropped 9; count of bases not matched to a gene: 7. The CDR3 extends over 13 amino acids. Germline V gene lookup returns CDR1 MGHDK and CDR2 SYGVNS.

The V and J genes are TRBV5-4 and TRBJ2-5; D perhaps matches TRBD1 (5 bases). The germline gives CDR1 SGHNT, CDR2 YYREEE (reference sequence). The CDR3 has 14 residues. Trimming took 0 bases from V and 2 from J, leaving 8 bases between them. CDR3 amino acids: CASSLGGRQETQYF. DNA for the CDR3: TGTGCCAGCAGCTTGGGGGGCCGACAAGAGACCCAGTACTTC.

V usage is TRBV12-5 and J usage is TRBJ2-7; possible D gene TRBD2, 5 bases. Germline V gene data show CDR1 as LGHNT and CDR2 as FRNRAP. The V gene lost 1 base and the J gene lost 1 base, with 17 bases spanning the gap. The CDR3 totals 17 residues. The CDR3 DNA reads TGTGCTAGTGGTTTGGGCCCCACGAGGGTTGGTTCCTACGAGCAGTACTTC. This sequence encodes CASGLGPTRVGSYEQYF.

The CDR3 DNA reads TGTGCCAGCACCGCCGGCCAAGAGACCCAGTACTTC. Translating it yields CASTAGQETQYF. The gene calls are TRBV28 and TRBJ2-5, with D unclear. Germline CDR1 reads MDHEN; CDR2 reads SYDVKM. This CDR3 has 12 residues. V lost 7 bases to trimming and J lost 1 base, with 7 bases between them.

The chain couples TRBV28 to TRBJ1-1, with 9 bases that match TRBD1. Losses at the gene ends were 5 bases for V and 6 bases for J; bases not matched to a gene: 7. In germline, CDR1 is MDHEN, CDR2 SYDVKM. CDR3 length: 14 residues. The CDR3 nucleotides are TGTGCCAGCAGTGCGACAGGGGGGAATGCTGAAGCTTTCTTT. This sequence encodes CASSATGGNAEAFF.

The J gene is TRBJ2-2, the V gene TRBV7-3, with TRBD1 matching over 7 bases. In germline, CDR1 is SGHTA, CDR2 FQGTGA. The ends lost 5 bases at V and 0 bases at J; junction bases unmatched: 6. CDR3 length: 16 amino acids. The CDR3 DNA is TGTGCCAGCAGCGCACAGGGGCTACCGAACACCGGGGAGCTGTTTTTT. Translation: CASSAQGLPNTGELFF.

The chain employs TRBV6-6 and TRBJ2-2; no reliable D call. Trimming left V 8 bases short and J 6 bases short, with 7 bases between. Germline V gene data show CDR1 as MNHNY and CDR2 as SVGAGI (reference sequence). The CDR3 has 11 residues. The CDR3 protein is CASRLAGELFF. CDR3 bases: TGTGCCAGCCGCCTAGCCGGGGAGCTGTTTTTT.

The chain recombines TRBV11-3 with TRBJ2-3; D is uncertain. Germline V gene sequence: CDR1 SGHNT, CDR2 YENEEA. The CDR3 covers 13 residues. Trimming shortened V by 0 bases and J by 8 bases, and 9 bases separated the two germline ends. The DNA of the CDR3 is TGTGCCAGCAGCTTAGATTTCGACACTACGCAGTATTTT. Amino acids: CASSLDFDTTQYF.

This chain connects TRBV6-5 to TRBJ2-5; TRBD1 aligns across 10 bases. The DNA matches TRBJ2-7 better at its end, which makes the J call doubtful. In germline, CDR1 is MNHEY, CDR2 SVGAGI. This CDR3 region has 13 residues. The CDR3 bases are TGTGCCAGCAGGCCGGGACAGGGGTACGAGCAGTACTTC. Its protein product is CASRPGQGYEQYF.

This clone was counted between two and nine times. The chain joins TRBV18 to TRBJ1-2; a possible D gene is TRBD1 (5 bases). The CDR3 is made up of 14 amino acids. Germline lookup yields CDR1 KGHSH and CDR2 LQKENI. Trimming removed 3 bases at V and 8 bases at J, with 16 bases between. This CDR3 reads CASSPGGTPGGYTF. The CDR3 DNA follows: TGTGCCAGCTCACCGGGTGGGACCCCGGGGGGCTACACCTTC.

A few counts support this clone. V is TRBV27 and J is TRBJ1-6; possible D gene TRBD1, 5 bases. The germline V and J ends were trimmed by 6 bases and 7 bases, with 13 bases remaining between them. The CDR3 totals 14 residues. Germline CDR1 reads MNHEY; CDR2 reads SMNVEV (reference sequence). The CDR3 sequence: CASSGLRDNSPLHF. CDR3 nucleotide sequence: TGTGCCAGCAGCGGGCTCAGGGACAATTCACCCCTCCACTTT.

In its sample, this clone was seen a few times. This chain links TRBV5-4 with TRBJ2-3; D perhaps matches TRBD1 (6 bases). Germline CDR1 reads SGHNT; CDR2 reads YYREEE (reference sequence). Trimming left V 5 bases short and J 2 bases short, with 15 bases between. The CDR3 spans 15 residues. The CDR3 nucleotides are TGTGCCAGCAGTTGGGACACGAGCTCCACAGATACGCAGTATTTT. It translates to CASSWDTSSTDTQYF. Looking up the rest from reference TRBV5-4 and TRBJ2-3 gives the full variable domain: ETGVTQSPTHLIKTRGQQVTLRCSSQSGHNTVSWYQQALGQGPQFIFQYYREEENGRGNFPPRFSGLQFPNYSSELNVNALELDDSALYLCASSWDTSSTDTQYFGPGTRLTVL.

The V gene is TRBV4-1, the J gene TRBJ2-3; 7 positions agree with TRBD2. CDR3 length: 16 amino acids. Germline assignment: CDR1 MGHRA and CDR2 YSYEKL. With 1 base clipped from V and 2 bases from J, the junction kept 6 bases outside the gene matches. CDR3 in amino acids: CASSQGGGRATDTQYF. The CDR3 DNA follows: TGCGCCAGCAGCCAAGGCGGCGGGAGAGCCACAGATACGCAGTATTTT.

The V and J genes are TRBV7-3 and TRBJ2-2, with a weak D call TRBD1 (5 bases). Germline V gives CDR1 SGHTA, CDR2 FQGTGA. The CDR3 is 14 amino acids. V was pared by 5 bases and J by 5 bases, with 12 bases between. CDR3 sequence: CASSPAGSTGELFF. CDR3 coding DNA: TGTGCCAGCAGCCCCGCAGGGTCTACCGGGGAGCTGTTTTTT.